These 20 T cell receptor beta chains came from one sample sequenced in a study of post-analysis software for immune sequencing data. Notes on the study in general: Patients used about 5 TRBV segments, including TRBV5-6, TRBV5-1 and TRBV20-1, more often than controls.

These receptors are not linked to any known antigen. Unique molecular identifiers were carried by the TCR beta cDNA libraries. TCRdb used MiXCR to reprocess the PCR reads, holding one entry per CDR3 protein. The data hold just over 250,000 distinct CDR3 sequences, with around 34% observed a single time. Sequencing was performed on blood. The receptor source for this set is a girl between 10 and 17 years old with multiple sclerosis.

V usage is TRBV6-1 and J usage is TRBJ2-1; 16 positions agree with TRBD2. The germline V gene encodes CDR1 MNHNS and CDR2 SASEGT. The CDR3 covers 17 residues. Trimming took 4 bases from V and 7 from J; bases not matched to a gene: 7. DNA for the CDR3: TGTGCCAGCAGTGGGGGACTAGCGGGAGGGGCAGGGAATGAGCAGTTCTTC. It is translated as CASSGGLAGGAGNEQFF.

This clonotype was found many times. The chain couples TRBV12-3 or TRBV12-4 to TRBJ2-3, with 8 nucleotides matching TRBD2. V shed 5 bases, J shed 5 bases, and the junction held 9 bases outside the gene matches. The CDR3 extends over 15 amino acids. The CDR3 sequence: CASSLIAGSGDTQYF. As DNA, the CDR3 is TGTGCCAGCAGTCTCATAGCGGGGTCGGGAGATACGCAGTATTTT.

This clonotype was recorded a few times. This chain uses TRBV27 with TRBJ1-2, with TRBD1 matching over 9 bases. Germline loops: CDR1 MNHEY, CDR2 SMNVEV (reference sequence). V was clipped by 6 bases and J by 5 bases; unmatched bases: 7. The CDR3 runs 14 residues. In DNA, the CDR3 is TGTGCCAGCAGGGGACAGGGAGTAGGGTATGGCTACACCTTC. This encodes CASRGQGVGYGYTF.

The chain has TRBV7-2 and TRBJ1-5; D not certain. Trimming left V 3 bases short and J 0 bases short, with 3 bases between. The CDR3 spans 13 residues. From germline, CDR1 is SGHTA and CDR2 FQGNSA. CDR3 residues: CASSFSSNQPQHF. CDR3 nucleotides: TGTGCCAGCAGCTTTAGTAGCAATCAGCCCCAGCATTTT.

The chain recombines TRBV10-2 with TRBJ2-5; D unresolved. Looked up from germline, CDR1 is WSHSY and CDR2 is SAAADI. V shed 3 bases and J shed 0 bases, with 8 bases lying between them. The CDR3 loop spans 14 amino acids. CDR3 region: CASSDGSYQETQYF. CDR3 nucleotide sequence: TGCGCCAGCAGTGATGGATCGTACCAAGAGACCCAGTACTTC.

On this clonotype: Being one base from a much bigger clone, this may be a read error. V and J are TRBV29-1 and TRBJ1-4; D might be TRBD1 (6 bases). CDR1 SQVTM and CDR2 ANQGSEA come from the germline V gene. The CDR3 runs 12 residues. CDR3 amino acids: CSGTATNEKRFF. The CDR3 bases are TGCAGCGGGACAGCAACAAATGAAAAACGGTTTTTT. Variable domain in full (rest from reference TRBV29-1 and TRBJ1-4): SAVISQKPSRDICQRGTSLTIQCQVDSQVTMMFWYRQQPGQSLTLIATANQGSEATYESGFVIDKFPISRPNLTFSTLTVSNMSPEDSSIYLCSGTATNEKRFFGSGTQLSVL.

In the case of this clonotype: One end of the junction does not line up with germline, which may come from a read error. The V and J genes are TRBV19 and TRBJ1-4, with D uncertain. The CDR3 has 15 residues. Germline V CDR1 and CDR2: LNHDA, SQIVND (reference sequence). CDR3 in amino acids: CASKDTGQTYEELFF. DNA of the CDR3: TGTGCCAGTAAAGATACCGGGCAAACCTATGAAGAACTGTTTTTT.

Comment on this clonotype: A read error may explain this, as a much larger clone is one base away. The chain employs TRBV7-9 and TRBJ1-2; a possible D gene is TRBD1 (6 bases). This CDR3 is built from 17 residues. V was clipped by 5 bases and J by 3 bases, with 22 bases between them. The germline CDR1 and CDR2 sequences are SEHNR and FQNEAQ (reference sequence). The CDR3 sequence: CASSRGQLIRSYYGYTF. For the CDR3, the DNA is TGTGCCAGCAGCCGCGGACAGTTAATACGATCCTACTATGGCTACACCTTC.

This clonotype has more than one count but fewer than ten. V gene TRBV12-3 or TRBV12-4 combines with J gene TRBJ1-1; 8 bases agree with TRBD1. Trimming removed 6 bases from V and 6 bases from J; junction bases left unmatched: 12. The CDR3 loop spans 15 amino acids. This CDR3 reads CASRDSGTGRSEAFF. The CDR3 DNA follows: TGTGCCAGCAGGGATTCCGGGACAGGAAGGTCTGAAGCTTTCTTT.

The chain's CDR3 is CASTYRTGQYSGANVLTF. The CDR3, as DNA: TGTGCCAGCACCTACAGGACAGGACAATACTCTGGGGCCAACGTCCTGACTTTC. This sequence joins TRBV6-1 and TRBJ2-6, with 7 nucleotides matching TRBD1. J gave up 0 bases and V 7 bases, and 12 bases lay outside the gene matches. Germline lookup yields CDR1 MNHNS and CDR2 SASEGT. The CDR3 totals 18 residues.

The CDR3 DNA reads as TGTGCCACCAGTGATTGGACTAGCGGGAGTCCTAAAATCACAGATACGCAGTATTTT. Translating it yields CATSDWTSGSPKITDTQYF. V is TRBV24-1 and J is TRBJ2-3; 13 positions agree with TRBD2. The CDR3 covers 19 residues. Germline CDR1 KGHDR, CDR2 SFDVKD. V lost 2 bases and J lost 2; bases outside the gene matches: 9.

This clonotype was detected many times. This sequence may be a read error, since a much larger clone differs from it by one base. This sequence joins TRBV20-1 and TRBJ2-6; D perhaps matches TRBD1 (5 bases). The CDR3 is made up of 14 amino acids. Germline loops: CDR1 DFQATT, CDR2 SNEGSKA (reference sequence). The CDR3 sequence: CSARDGSGANVRTF. CDR3 nucleotide sequence: TGCAGTGCTAGGGATGGCTCTGGGGCCAACGTCCGGACTTTC.

J is TRBJ1-4 and V is TRBV6-6, with 8 bases that match TRBD1. Germline V gene lookup returns CDR1 MNHNY and CDR2 SVGAGI (reference sequence). V trimming: 5 bases; J trimming: 2 bases; junction bases outside the gene matches: 4. The CDR3 has 15 amino acids. For the CDR3, the DNA is TGTGCCAGCAGTACCAACAGGGGGACTAATGAAAAACTGTTTTTT. The encoded protein is CASSTNRGTNEKLFF.

A few counts support this clonotype. The rearrangement uses TRBV4-1 and TRBJ1-5; possible D gene TRBD1, 5 bases. The CDR3 runs 15 residues. Germline V gene data show CDR1 as MGHRA and CDR2 as YSYEKL. The V gene lost 3 bases and the J gene lost 6 bases, with 15 bases spanning the gap. The CDR3 reads CASSQLTVPGQPQHF. The CDR3 region has the DNA TGCGCCAGCAGCCAGCTGACAGTTCCGGGTCAGCCCCAGCATTTT.

This clonotype was seen at least ten times. V usage is TRBV4-2 and J usage is TRBJ2-5; 9 bases agree with TRBD2. Germline CDR1 and CDR2: LGHNA and YNFKEQ. V lost 1 base and J lost 3; bases outside the gene matches: 3. This CDR3 has 15 amino acids. The CDR3 DNA reads as TGTGCCAGCAGCCAAGTTGCTAGCGGGGAAGAGACCCAGTACTTC. Translating it yields CASSQVASGEETQYF.

This sequence joins TRBV4-1 and TRBJ2-1; tentative D call: TRBD2 (5 bases). Matching the DNA end better, TRBJ2-7 makes the J call doubtful. CDR1 and CDR2 (germline): MGHRA, YSYEKL. CDR3 length: 18 amino acids. DNA for the CDR3: TGCGCCAGCAGCCAAGATTTGCTAGCCTTCGTCGCGGGCTACGAGCAGTACTTC. Residues: CASSQDLLAFVAGYEQYF.

The chain links TRBV14 to TRBJ1-4; TRBD1 is a possible D gene (6 bases). This CDR3 comprises 15 residues. Germline V CDR1 and CDR2: SGHDN, FVKESK. V lost 4 bases and J 4 bases, leaving 13 bases between the germline ends. The CDR3 reads CASSLSQGGNEKLFF. The CDR3 DNA reads TGTGCCAGCAGCCTGTCACAGGGCGGTAATGAAAAACTGTTTTTT.

The chain carries TRBV20-1 and TRBJ2-2; 14 positions match TRBD2. The CDR3 length is 18 residues. J lost 7 bases, V lost 2 bases, and 12 bases had no gene match. Germline-derived CDR1 and CDR2 are DFQATT and SNEGSKA (reference sequence). CDR3 nucleotide sequence: TGCAGTGCTAGACCGGATCAGGGGACTAGCGGGAGTTACGGGGAGCTGTTTTTT. It is translated as CSARPDQGTSGSYGELFF.

A few counts support this clonotype. The chain is built from TRBV4-1 and TRBJ2-2; the D gene could be TRBD1 or TRBD2 (5 bases each). Germline V gene data show CDR1 as MGHRA and CDR2 as YSYEKL. V shed 6 bases and J shed 7 bases, with 9 bases lying between them. The CDR3 consists of 12 residues. The CDR3 DNA reads TGCGCCAGCAGTCGAGGGGTCGGGGAGCTGTTTTTT. As protein: CASSRGVGELFF.

The rearrangement uses TRBV14 and TRBJ1-6; a weak D match, TRBD1 (5 bases). The V gene's germline CDR1 is SGHDN and CDR2 FVKESK. This CDR3 is built from 13 residues. The V and J ends lost 0 bases and 9 bases respectively, with 6 bases between them. The CDR3 sequence: CASSQEGGSPLHF. The CDR3 region has the DNA TGTGCCAGCAGCCAAGAGGGGGGTTCACCCCTCCACTTT.